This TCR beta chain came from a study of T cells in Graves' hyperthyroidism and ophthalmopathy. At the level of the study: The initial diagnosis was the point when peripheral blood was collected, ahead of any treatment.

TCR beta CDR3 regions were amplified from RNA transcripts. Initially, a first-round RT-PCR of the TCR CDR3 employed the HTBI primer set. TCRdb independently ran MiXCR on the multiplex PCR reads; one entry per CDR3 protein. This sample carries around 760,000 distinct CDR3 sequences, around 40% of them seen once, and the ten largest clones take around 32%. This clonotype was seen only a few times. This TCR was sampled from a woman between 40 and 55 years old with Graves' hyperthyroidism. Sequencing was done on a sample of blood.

This CDR3 reads CASSASGMPNTGELFF. In DNA form, the CDR3 reads TGTGCCAGCAGCGCTAGCGGGATGCCGAACACCGGGGAGCTGTTTTTT. The chain combines TRBV9 with TRBJ2-2, with 9 bases identical to TRBD2. CDR3 length: 16 amino acids. Germline assignment: CDR1 SGDLS and CDR2 YYNGEE. Losses at the gene ends were 3 bases for V and 0 bases for J; bases not matched to a gene: 3.